This is a list of T cell receptor beta chains from one sample in a study of blood T cell repertoires in COVID-19. Repertoires were generated with immunoSEQ multiplex PCR, while TCRdb's copy carries only in-frame clones and drops some. Seen here are some 120,000 clones, around 84% observed once, and the top ten hold 1.4% to 1.5%. Sequenced material: peripheral blood. The receptors originated from a man between 40 and 49 years old with acute or convalescent COVID-19. Each CDR3 is given without its conserved first and last residue. The D gene is left open where the match is weak. For some rows the clone size is stated as once, few or many, or as a class when expanded; others skip it.

clone_size j_call v_call d_call cdr3_aa
NA TRBJ2-7 TRBV24-1 NA ATSDPVRSSYEQY
NA TRBJ1-5 TRBV2 NA ASSQGRDQPQH
NA TRBJ1-2 TRBV3-1/TRBV3-2 TRBD1 ASSQVGDSYGYT
NA TRBJ2-7 TRBV7-2 NA ASSLETRGVGEQY
NA TRBJ2-3 TRBV7-2 TRBD2 ASSPGTSGRSRGADTQY
NA TRBJ2-7 TRBV5-1 TRBD2 ASSPGLPPYEQY
NA TRBJ2-5 TRBV7-7 TRBD1 ASSFDSARTGGETQY
NA TRBJ1-1 TRBV18 NA ASSPSRGKVNTEAF
NA TRBJ2-2 TRBV29-1 NA SVGRDRGTGELF
once TRBJ2-2 TRBV5-4 NA ASSGQGGKGELF
NA TRBJ1-2 TRBV10-3 NA AISELETVNYGYT
NA TRBJ2-5 TRBV5-4 TRBD2 ASSSIAGGRETQY
NA TRBJ2-7 TRBV19 NA ASSIGTWTSEQY
NA TRBJ1-6 TRBV6-5 NA ASSYSGVGSPLH
NA TRBJ1-2 TRBV7-9 NA ASSFRQVDYGYT
NA TRBJ2-4 TRBV7-7 NA ASSLCPRELAKNIQY
NA TRBJ2-3 TRBV7-9 TRBD2 ASSGVRDRGADTQY
NA TRBJ1-6 TRBV5-5 NA ASSLGGFRSPLH
few TRBJ1-4 TRBV25-1 TRBD1 ASSELQGLQGEKLF
once TRBJ2-5 TRBV7-3 NA ASSLSSDETQY
NA TRBJ2-5 TRBV4-2 TRBD1 ASSRDSGSGETQY
few TRBJ2-5 TRBV28 NA ASAFGQSFGETQY
NA TRBJ1-1 TRBV6-6 NA ASSNRNTNTEAF
NA TRBJ1-5 TRBV7-8 NA ASSLGLPYQPQH
NA TRBJ1-5 TRBV12-3/TRBV12-4 NA ASSTRKDQPQH
few TRBJ2-7 TRBV6-2/TRBV6-3 TRBD2 ASSWGLAVAEQY
NA TRBJ2-7 TRBV2 TRBD2 ASSPVSSGAYEQY
NA TRBJ2-1 TRBV7-9 TRBD2 ASSPPSRTSGNNNEQF
NA TRBJ1-2 TRBV4-3 NA ASSQADKTNYGYT
NA TRBJ1-2 TRBV30 NA AWSVDARFGYT
NA TRBJ1-4 TRBV9 NA ASSVGWGRNEKLF
NA TRBJ2-7 TRBV28 TRBD2 ASSAGLAGSYEQY
once TRBJ1-2 TRBV7-8 NA ASSLFQGRVYPTGYT
once TRBJ2-1 TRBV29-1 NA SVELGLSSYNEQF
NA TRBJ2-3 TRBV19 NA ASSLGTSDTQY
NA TRBJ2-7 TRBV30 NA AWSGQYEQY
NA TRBJ2-3 TRBV11-3 TRBD1 ASSLIQGAIDTQY
NA TRBJ1-4 TRBV28 TRBD1 ASSFRQGTEKLF
NA TRBJ2-7 TRBV3-1/TRBV3-2 NA ASSQVQGSSYEQY
NA TRBJ2-2 TRBV15 NA ATSRASDGELF
NA TRBJ1-6 TRBV7-2 NA ASSLRGGSSYNSPLH
NA TRBJ2-7 TRBV6-5 TRBD1 ASRKQGGGGEQY
NA TRBJ2-1 TRBV18 TRBD2 ASSRLAGEWNEQF
NA TRBJ2-5 TRBV28 NA ASSLSTPQGQY
NA TRBJ1-2 TRBV18 NA ASSPNSQPSNYGYT
once TRBJ1-4 TRBV6-1 NA ASSEALGTVGEKLF
NA TRBJ2-7 TRBV9 NA ASSPGGALGEQY
NA TRBJ1-2 TRBV5-5 NA ASSSTTLYGYT
once TRBJ2-7 TRBV6-6 NA ASRSGTGPGEQY
NA TRBJ1-4 TRBV19 NA ASSHRRNEKLF
many TRBJ2-1 TRBV25-1 TRBD1 ASSGTHRGIAYYNEQF
NA TRBJ1-1 TRBV4-2 NA ASSHSVEFSEAF
NA TRBJ1-5 TRBV27 NA ASSLQGLGNQPQH
NA TRBJ2-2 TRBV19 TRBD2 ASSITGRATGELF
NA TRBJ2-7 TRBV6-5 TRBD2 ASLRFSGGDYEQY
NA TRBJ2-1 TRBV29-1 TRBD2 SALAVNEQF
NA TRBJ1-2 TRBV29-1 NA SVVGVRGYT
few TRBJ1-6 TRBV3-1/TRBV3-2 NA ASSGPGSPLH
NA TRBJ1-1 TRBV27 NA ASSVVQQGFTEAF
few TRBJ1-6 TRBV21-1 NA AGTAPRPYNSPLH